Here is one T cell receptor beta chain with its context. It lacks a known antigen. Nothing much larger sits one base from this clone, and base qualities are not available. The V and J ends are trimmed by 5 bases and 7 bases, leaving 24 bases between them. The CDR3 measures 17 amino acids from cysteine to phenylalanine. The read is trimmed to its CDR3 DNA, 51 bases read in frame from base 1. In the germline V gene, CDR1 corresponds to SGHNT and CDR2 to YENEEA. A patient counted as having stable Graves' hyperthyroidism if no progression to ophthalmopathy occurred over 18 months of follow-up. The hyperthyroidism patients were between 18 and 65 years old and newly diagnosed, with a disease duration of less than 2 months. Any patient with an uncontrolled infection, another autoimmune disease, pregnancy or lactation was excluded. Diagnoses were based on clinical symptoms, serum thyroxine and TRAb, thyroid ultrasound and orbital computed tomography. PBMCs were isolated from about 9 ml of fresh peripheral blood by Ficoll-Paque density gradient centrifugation. Total RNA was extracted with Trizol reagent, and quality was checked on an Agilent 2100 Bioanalyzer.

TCR beta CDR3 regions were amplified from RNA transcripts. For the first round of RT-PCR on the TCR CDR3, the HTBI primer set was used together with the Qiagen OneStep RT-PCR kit. A second multiplex PCR round built the libraries, followed by size selection and purification. Sequencing of the libraries was done on an Illumina HiSeq2000 using paired-end 100 bp reads. The source study handled its data this way. SOAPnuke was used to process the raw data, with reads discarded if the reads contained adapters or uncalled bases, had a mean Phred below 15, or lacked an exact constant-primer or identifier match. High-quality paired reads were merged with COPE v1.2.5, and unique nucleotide sequences were defined as clonotypes. MiTCR v1.1 was used to align the clonotypes against IMGT TRBV, TRBD and TRBJ reference segments. Analysis was restricted to V-J combinations with a frequency above 0.0001, which covered roughly 99% of repertoires. The TCS score was defined as F50 (clonal expansion) divided by E x V (chaos), with BLOSUM62-based TCRdist calculated between CDR3 peptides within each V-J. Welch's t-statistics and random forest reduced roughly 500 V-J features to around 14, which were used in a naive Bayes classifier (R e1071). The public sequencing data were trimmed at Q25 with fastp and processed into clonotypes with MiXCR by TCRdb, which kept only in-frame beta chains. When rows share a CDR3 protein, they turn into one entry using the most common DNA and genes. Here the V and J calls rest on TCRdb's processing, not on the authors' analysis. Within this sample are about 560,000 distinct CDR3 sequences, with approximately 15% of them counted one time only. The ten largest clones represent around 18% of the sample.

This sample was included in a study of T cells in Graves' hyperthyroidism and ophthalmopathy (dated by TCRdb to the late 2010s). Regarding the study in general: Peripheral blood samples were taken at the time of initial diagnosis, prior to any treatment. Following sampling, methimazole starting at 30 mg daily was given to hyperthyroidism patients, and high-dose intravenous methylprednisolone was given to ophthalmopathy patients. An independent validation cohort of 18 to 20 hyperthyroidism patients and about 16 patients who later progressed to ophthalmopathy tested prospective prediction of ophthalmopathy. The paper reports TCR Vbeta CDR3 sequencing of 140 or so peripheral blood samples: approximately 41 ophthalmopathy, about 75 hyperthyroidism and around 17 progressor patients. In addition, the study compared T-cell repertoires in thyroid tissue and in blood from roughly 6 Graves' hyperthyroidism patients. The 75 to 100 discovery patients were randomly split 7:3 into training and test sets. To identify distinguishing TCR V-J signatures, a discovery cohort of around 100 patients was used, comprising 43 with Graves' ophthalmopathy and approximately 58 with stable Graves' hyperthyroidism. Study-wide conclusions, independent of this receptor: In validation, the model predicted progression to ophthalmopathy a median of about 6.8 months before onset, with about 67% sensitivity and about 72% specificity. No statistical method was used to fix the sample size in advance, and group allocation was not hidden from the investigators. Blood samples also contained most of the expanded thyroid clonotypes (frequency above 0.001), which suggests that blood repertoires may reflect thyroid immune responses. In cross-validation, a model built on a 13 V-J signature told ophthalmopathy apart from stable hyperthyroidism with 87.88% sensitivity and approximately 81% specificity, and in testing the same model reached 80%/75%.

Sequencing was carried out using blood. The sequence links TRBV11-3 to TRBJ1-3, with a tentative D gene TRBD1 over 5 matching bases. The receptor comes from a woman under 30 with Graves' hyperthyroidism. The CDR3 sequence is CASSPKIGHPTRNTIYF. The nucleotide sequence is TGTGCCAGCAGCCCCAAGATAGGACACCCTACGAGGAACACCATATATTTT.